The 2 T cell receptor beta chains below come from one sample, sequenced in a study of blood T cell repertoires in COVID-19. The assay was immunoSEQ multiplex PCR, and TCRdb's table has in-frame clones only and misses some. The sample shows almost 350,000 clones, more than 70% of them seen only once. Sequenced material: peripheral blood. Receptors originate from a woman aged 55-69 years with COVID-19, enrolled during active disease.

The CDR3 DNA is TGCGCCAGCAGCTTGACAGGGCCCAACACTGAAGCTTTCTTT. Its translation is CASSLTGPNTEAFF. The rearrangement joins TRBV5-1 to TRBJ1-1, with D perhaps matching TRBD1 (6 bases). Trimming removed 1 base from V and 2 bases from J, with 9 bases in between. The CDR3 runs 14 residues. The germline V gene has CDR1 SGHRS and CDR2 YFSETQ. The complete variable domain, with remaining parts taken from reference TRBV5-1 and TRBJ1-1, reads KAGVTQTPRYLIKTRGQQVTLSCSPISGHRSVSWYQQTPGQGLQFLFEYFSETQRNKGNFPGRFSGRQFSNSRSEMNVSTLELGDSALYLCASSLTGPNTEAFFGQGTRLTVV.

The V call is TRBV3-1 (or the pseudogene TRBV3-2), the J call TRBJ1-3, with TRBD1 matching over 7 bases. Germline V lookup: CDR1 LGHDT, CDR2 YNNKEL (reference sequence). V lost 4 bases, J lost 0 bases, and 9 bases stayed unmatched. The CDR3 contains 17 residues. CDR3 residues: CASSLRTGTASGNTIYF. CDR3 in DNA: TGTGCCAGCAGCCTCCGGACAGGAACAGCCTCTGGAAACACCATATATTTT.